These 11 T cell receptor beta chains share one sample of origin, sequenced in a study of blood T cell repertoires in COVID-19. The data were produced by immunoSEQ multiplex PCR, yet TCRdb's version contains in-frame clones alone and is incomplete. The sample carries some 70,000 clones, about nine tenths recorded once. The sequenced sample was peripheral blood. These receptors were obtained from a man in his fifties with active COVID-19.

The rearrangement uses TRBV9 and TRBJ2-2; 8 bases agree with TRBD1. The CDR3 is made up of 13 amino acids. V dropped 4 bases and J dropped 9; count of bases not matched to a gene: 5. Germline-derived CDR1 and CDR2 are SGDLS and YYNGEE. Here the CDR3 reads CASSPRTGRELFF. The CDR3 coding sequence is TGTGCCAGCAGCCCCCGGACAGGGCGGGAGCTGTTTTTT.

This chain connects TRBV4-1 to TRBJ1-1; TRBD1 agrees at 9 bases. From germline, CDR1 is MGHRA and CDR2 YSYEKL. J was trimmed by 10 bases and V by 2 bases; bases with no gene match: 5. The CDR3 covers 13 residues. CDR3 DNA: TGCGCCAGCAGCCAAAAGGGGACAGGGTCAGCTTTCTTT. It is translated as CASSQKGTGSAFF.

The rearrangement links TRBV12-3 or TRBV12-4 to TRBJ1-2, with 8 bases aligning to TRBD1. V trimming: 5 bases; J trimming: 8 bases; junction bases outside the gene matches: 7. The CDR3 contains 13 residues. The CDR3 bases are TGTGCCAGCAGTACACAGGGGGAAAGCGGCTACACCTTC. Its translation is CASSTQGESGYTF.

This rearrangement joins TRBV6-5 to TRBJ2-3; 8 positions match TRBD2. Germline V gene data show CDR1 as MNHEY and CDR2 as SVGAGI. V lost 6 bases, J lost 4 bases, and 3 bases stayed unmatched. The CDR3 covers 13 residues. The CDR3 nucleotides read TGTGCCAGCAGGAGCGGGAGTGCAGATACGCAGTATTTT. Protein sequence: CASRSGSADTQYF.

The chain couples TRBV4-3 to TRBJ2-1, with D possibly matching TRBD2 (5 bases). The CDR3 covers 16 residues. Germline V gene data show CDR1 as LGHNA and CDR2 as YSLEER. V lost 5 bases to trimming and J lost 0 bases, with 14 bases between them. The chain's CDR3 is CASSISALSSYNEQFF. The CDR3, as DNA: TGCGCCAGCAGCATTAGCGCCCTGAGCTCCTACAATGAGCAGTTCTTC.

The genes are TRBV6-6 and TRBJ1-2; no definite D call. The CDR3 has 13 residues. Trimming removed 3 bases at V and 5 bases at J, with 10 bases between. CDR1 and CDR2 (germline): MNHNY, SVGAGI (reference sequence). This CDR3 is CASSYGLAYGYTF. The CDR3 DNA reads TGTGCCAGCAGTTATGGGTTAGCTTATGGCTACACCTTC.

The rearrangement uses TRBV19 and TRBJ2-6, with D tentatively TRBD2 (6 bases). The CDR3 totals 16 residues. CDR1 LNHDA and CDR2 SQIVND come from the germline V gene (reference sequence). Trimming removed 1 base at V and 2 bases at J, with 9 bases between. CDR3 nucleotide sequence: TGTGCCAGTAGTATAGCGCGGGGAGCTGGGGCCAACGTCCTGACTTTC. This codes for CASSIARGAGANVLTF. Full variable domain (outside the CDR3, taken from reference TRBV19 and TRBJ2-6): DGGITQSPKYLFRKEGQNVTLSCEQNLNHDAMYWYRQDPGQGLRLIYYSQIVNDFQKGDIAEGYSVSREKKESFPLTVTSAQKNPTAFYLCASSIARGAGANVLTFGAGSRLTVL.

The rearrangement joins TRBV28 to TRBJ1-1; maybe TRBD1 (5 bases). V lost 3 bases and J lost 5, with 19 bases in between. Germline V gene data show CDR1 as MDHEN and CDR2 as SYDVKM. CDR3 size: 16 residues. CDR3 DNA sequence: TGTGCCAGCAGTTTGCCCCTCGGGGCAGGAGGGACTGAAGCTTTCTTT. Translation: CASSLPLGAGGTEAFF.

The V gene is TRBV5-5, the J gene TRBJ1-2; D is ambiguous. Germline CDR1 reads SGHKS; CDR2 reads YYEKEE (reference sequence). Deletions cut 1 base from V and 5 bases from J, with 6 bases between. The CDR3 is 12 amino acids. The CDR3, as DNA: TGTGCCAGCAGCTTGCCCCAATATGGCTACACCTTC. Translated: CASSLPQYGYTF.

Only one count was recorded for this clone. The chain combines TRBV29-1 with TRBJ1-1; D not certain. Trimming pared 3 bases from V and 1 base from J, leaving 6 bases between. Germline CDR1 SQVTM, CDR2 ANQGSEA. CDR3 length equals 12 residues. CDR3 protein: CSVDDTNTEAFF. In DNA form, the CDR3 reads TGCAGCGTTGATGACACGAACACTGAAGCTTTCTTT.

The chain recombines TRBV7-9 with TRBJ2-1; a weak D match, TRBD2 (7 bases). This CDR3 region has 16 residues. The V and J ends lost 5 bases and 2 bases respectively, with 16 bases between them. Germline V gene lookup returns CDR1 SEHNR and CDR2 FQNEAQ (reference sequence). The CDR3 DNA sequence: TGTGCCAGCAGCCCCTCGGGGGCGGGGGCCTACAATGAGCAGTTCTTC. Translating it yields CASSPSGAGAYNEQFF.